This T cell receptor beta chain was identified in a study of blood T cells in healthy people across ages (dated by TCRdb to the mid-2010s). The study in broad terms: In model experiments, template switching captured about one uniquely barcoded TCR beta cDNA molecule for every two T cells. Using deep sequencing normalized with unique cDNA molecular identifiers, the study measured how TCR beta repertoire diversity changes with age. The donors were divided into four age groups: young (average around 15 years), middle-aged (approximately 42), aged (roughly 66) and long-lived (roughly 82). To avoid experimental bias, donors of different ages were distributed randomly across sequencing lanes. The study analyzed two additional independent replicas of 1 million unique cDNA reads from the same blood draw for two donors, one aged 18 to 29 and one aged 80 or older.

Library preparation employed 5' RACE. The sequencer listed for this sample is Illumina HiSeq 2500. The second PCR ran for roughly 7 to 12 cycles and used a J-beta primer mix along with a sample-barcoded 5' primer. A template-switch 5' adaptor carrying 12 random nucleotides introduced a unique molecular identifier onto each TCR beta cDNA molecule. Each sample yielded at least 2.5 million CDR3-containing paired-end reads. First-strand cDNA synthesis was performed from all RNA using the Mint cDNA synthesis kit, with priming by a TRBC-specific oligonucleotide. After uracil-DNA glycosylase treatment, a first 18-cycle PCR used universal primers M1SS and BC2_uni_R on all cDNA. The study's processing was this. For normalization, 1 million high-quality reads were randomly selected from each sample, with every read carrying a distinct molecular identifier. Instead of being binned into consensus sequences, reads with shared molecular identifiers were discarded. MiTCR, with a Q25 quality threshold and the strictest error-elimination algorithm, was used for CDR3 identification, clonotype clustering and error correction. A nonparametric unseen species model with Euler transformation was used to estimate lower-bound total TCR beta diversity. The raw public reads went through TCRdb reprocessing: fastp at Q25, MiXCR clone calling, in-frame beta chains kept. Every distinct CDR3 protein forms one entry, paired with its most common genes and DNA. The V and J calls here are based on TCRdb, not the publication. The sample table contains 600,000 to 800,000 distinct CDR3 sequences; only one count was recorded for roughly 21% of them. The top ten constitute roughly 3.9% of the sample.

The donors were under 40 Caucasian individuals from Russia, aged 6 to 90 years, who were systemically healthy. Each donor gave 8.5 to 10 milliliters of peripheral blood, collected into EDTA-treated Vacutainer tubes. Ficoll-Paque density-gradient centrifugation was used to isolate PBMCs, with at least 6.5 million per sample. Trizol reagent was used to extract total RNA from the PBMCs, yielding at least 5 micrograms per sample. For every donor, flow cytometry on a PBMC aliquot measured the percentage of naive CD45RAhigh/CD27high T cells. What the study reported, not specific to this receptor: Compared with the aged group, more naive CD4+ T cells, fewer expanded clones and increased TCR diversity were shown by the long-lived group, suggesting age selection. Conclusive comparison of naive and antigen-experienced compartments was prevented by the profiling of bulk unsorted PBMCs. Because the CMV infection status of the donors was unknown, age-related changes in expanded clonotypes may potentially have been confounded. Estimates of total diversity based on one million sequenced T cells were considered lower bounds and underestimates. The percentage of naive T cells measured by flow cytometry correlated strongly with observed TCR beta diversity. As age increased, observed TCR beta diversity per million T cells dropped in a roughly linear way, and a significant reduction was already evident by age roughly 36.

V loses 5 bases of germline sequence and J loses 6 bases, and the interval between the two ends is 9 bases. The CDR3 starts with the cysteine, ends with the phenylalanine, and has 12 residues. Kept here is only the CDR3 DNA, which spans 36 bases and is read in frame from base 1. CDR1 and CDR2, per the germline V gene, are SGHAT and FQNNGV. This clonotype appeared a few times. There is no known antigen for this receptor. Base-call qualities are not available, and no considerably larger clone is one nucleotide away. The rearranged segments are TRBV11-2 and TRBJ2-3; no confident D gene assignment can be made. The sample comprised blood. This clonotype was obtained from an older man in good health. The CDR3 sequence is CASSPPVDTQYF. The nucleotides read TGTGCCAGCAGCCCTCCAGTTGATACGCAGTATTTT.